A single sample is the source of the 9 T cell receptor beta chains below, sequenced in a study of blood T cell repertoires in COVID-19. The repertoire was sequenced with immunoSEQ multiplex PCR; TCRdb's copy has only in-frame clones and lacks some. The sample records hundreds of thousands of clones, less than 90% being singletons. Source material: peripheral blood. The receptors were gathered from a woman aged 45 to 65 with COVID-19, enrolled during active disease.

The gene calls are TRBV30 and TRBJ2-7; D is ambiguous. There are 11 residues in the CDR3. Trimming removed 1 base from V and 6 bases from J, with 7 bases in between. Germline V gives CDR1 GTSNPN, CDR2 SVGIG (reference sequence). CDR3 protein: CAWSALSEQYF. The CDR3 DNA sequence: TGTGCCTGGAGTGCCTTGAGCGAGCAGTACTTC.

This chain uses TRBV20-1 with TRBJ1-2, with a tentative D call TRBD1 (5 bases). Trimming left V 3 bases short and J 8 bases short, with 13 bases between. The CDR3 spans 12 residues. From germline, CDR1 is DFQATT and CDR2 SNEGSKA (reference sequence). CDR3 protein: CSASSRVRGYTF. For the CDR3, the DNA is TGCAGTGCTAGTTCCAGGGTTAGGGGCTACACCTTC.

The J gene is TRBJ1-1, the V gene TRBV9; 8 bases agree with TRBD1. The CDR3 has 14 amino acids. The J segment lost 5 bases and the V segment lost 6 bases, leaving 9 bases of the junction unmatched. CDR1 SGDLS and CDR2 YYNGEE come from the germline V gene. The CDR3 sequence is CASNSGQGGTEAFF. The CDR3 DNA is TGTGCCAGCAACTCAGGACAGGGTGGGACTGAAGCTTTCTTT.

The chain recombines TRBV12-5 with TRBJ1-2, with 7 bases lining up with TRBD1. Losses at the gene ends were 0 bases for V and 6 bases for J; bases not matched to a gene: 4. Germline loops: CDR1 LGHNT, CDR2 FRNRAP. This CDR3 has 14 amino acids. The CDR3 region is CASGLVGGGDGYTF. For the CDR3, the DNA is TGTGCTAGTGGTTTGGTAGGGGGCGGAGATGGCTACACCTTC.

The chain carries TRBV19 and TRBJ2-7; TRBD1 matches 9 bases. The V gene end was trimmed by 6 bases and the J gene end by 2 bases; junction bases not matched to a gene: 5. This CDR3 spans 14 amino acids. Germline assignment: CDR1 LNHDA and CDR2 SQIVND (reference sequence). This chain's CDR3 is CASRPWTGAYEQYF. CDR3 nucleotide sequence: TGTGCCAGTAGACCCTGGACAGGGGCCTACGAGCAGTACTTC.

The chain has TRBV9 and TRBJ1-3; the match to TRBD1 covers 7 bases. Unmatched junction bases numbered 4, after V lost 4 bases and J lost 3 bases. Looked up from germline, CDR1 is SGDLS and CDR2 is YYNGEE. CDR3 length: 14 amino acids. The CDR3 is CASSRQGSGNTIYF. CDR3 bases: TGTGCCAGCAGCAGACAGGGCAGTGGAAACACCATATATTTT.

As concerns this clone: Germline is not matched at one junction end, which may reflect a read error. The chain links TRBV19 to TRBJ2-2, with a tentative D call TRBD1 (5 bases). CDR3 length equals 15 residues. Germline lookup yields CDR1 LNHDA and CDR2 SQIVND (reference sequence). The CDR3 DNA follows: TGTGCCAGTAGAATAGGGGCCTTAAACACCGGGGAGCTGTTTTTT. Translating gives CASRIGALNTGELFF.

This chain links TRBV19 with TRBJ2-7; TRBD2 matches at 10 bases. The ends lost 0 bases at V and 2 bases at J; junction bases unmatched: 7. This CDR3 region has 17 residues. Germline V gives CDR1 LNHDA, CDR2 SQIVND (reference sequence). DNA for the CDR3: TGTGCCAGTAGTATAGATCTGGAGCGGGGGGGAACCTACGAGCAGTACTTC. Its translation: CASSIDLERGGTYEQYF.

The chain joins TRBV7-3 to TRBJ1-5; a possible D gene is TRBD1 (6 bases). There are 16 residues in the CDR3. Trimming left V 1 base short and J 7 bases short, with 17 bases between. Looked up from germline, CDR1 is SGHTA and CDR2 is FQGTGA. DNA for the CDR3: TGTGCCAGCAGCTTAATCCCGGCAGGGGCAGGGCAGCCCCAGCATTTT. It yields the protein CASSLIPAGAGQPQHF.